This TCR beta chain was sequenced for a study of T cell repertoires and HLA-DP antigens. V shed 4 bases, J shed 3 bases, and the junction held 7 bases outside the gene matches. CDR1 SGHRS and CDR2 YFSETQ come from the germline V gene. This CDR3 is 15 amino acids long. Comments on this clone: Its antigen is not known.

Assay used: immunoSEQ multiplex PCR; TCRdb lists only in-frame clones, some missing. The sample contains about 73,000 clones, 80% of which appear only once. Source material: CD4+ T cells from PBMCs. The TCR originated in a man between 60 and 75 years old in good health and CMV-seronegative. The chain recombines TRBV5-1 with TRBJ2-1; 7 bases align to TRBD2. The CDR3, as DNA: TGCGCCAGCAGCCCAGGGACTACCATCTACAATGAGCAGTTCTTC. Translating it yields CASSPGTTIYNEQFF.